Included here is one TCR beta chain sequence, with context. This sample stems from a study of blood T cell repertoires in COVID-19. This CDR3 has 15 amino acids. Losses at the gene ends were 2 bases for V and 8 bases for J; bases not matched to a gene: 8. Germline CDR1 reads LNHDA; CDR2 reads SQIVND (reference sequence). TCRdb's table, derived via immunoSEQ multiplex PCR, lists solely in-frame clones and lacks some. The repertoire holds just over 300,000 clones, with roughly 90% as singletons. The TCR was taken from a man aged 18-30 years with active or convalescent COVID-19. The rearrangement links TRBV19 to TRBJ1-2; 10 bases align to TRBD1. Source material: peripheral blood. The CDR3 protein is CASSINPGQGHGYTF. The CDR3 DNA follows: TGTGCCAGTAGTATAAACCCGGGACAGGGGCACGGCTACACCTTC.